These 24 T cell receptor beta chains were sequenced from one sample in a study of T-cell memory formation after mild COVID-19. MiXCR, applied by TCRdb to the 5' RACE reads, yields one record per CDR3 protein. The sample has under 200,000 distinct CDR3 sequences, over 10% seen once. Specimen: PBMCs or a T cell subset sorted from them (not recorded which). These receptors originate from a man aged 18 to 30 who had mild COVID-19 (a few samples of this study predate the infection). Cell type and time point are not known.

This chain uses TRBV7-2 with TRBJ1-1; D remains unclear. CDR3 length: 15 amino acids. Germline lookup yields CDR1 SGHTA and CDR2 FQGNSA. Trimming shortened V by 2 bases and J by 0 bases, and 10 bases separated the two germline ends. In nucleotides, the CDR3 is TGTGCCAGCAGCTTACGAAGCGTCATGAACACTGAAGCTTTCTTT. Translated: CASSLRSVMNTEAFF.

The CDR3 here is CASSLRLRGNSNQPQHF. For the CDR3, the DNA is TGTGCCAGCAGTTTACGGTTACGTGGAAATAGCAATCAGCCCCAGCATTTT. This sequence joins TRBV12-3 or TRBV12-4 and TRBJ1-5; D gene unclear. Trimming pared 2 bases from V and 0 bases from J, leaving 14 bases between. The CDR3 loop spans 17 amino acids.

V usage is TRBV7-2 and J usage is TRBJ1-2, with TRBD1 matching 12 bases. Trimming cost V 5 bases and J 8 bases; bases outside gene matches: 18. From germline, CDR1 is SGHTA and CDR2 FQGNSA. The CDR3 runs to 18 residues. For the CDR3, the DNA is TGTGCCAGCAGCCCGGGCAGTTCGCCGGGACAGGGGGCGGGCGGCTACACCTTC. The encoded protein is CASSPGSSPGQGAGGYTF.

The CDR3 protein is CSAMGRGYSNQPQHF. The CDR3, as DNA: TGCAGTGCCATGGGCAGGGGATATAGCAATCAGCCCCAGCATTTT. This chain joins TRBV20-1 and TRBJ1-5; TRBD1 might be the D (6 bases). CDR1 and CDR2 (germline): DFQATT, SNEGSKA (reference sequence). V gave up 6 bases and J gave up 0 bases, with 15 bases separating them. The CDR3 length is 15 residues.

The chain is built from TRBV7-3 and TRBJ2-7; 9 bases fit TRBD2. Germline CDR1 SGHTA, CDR2 FQGTGA. V shed 3 bases, J shed 6 bases, and the junction held 3 bases outside the gene matches. The CDR3 is 13 amino acids. Written as DNA, the CDR3 is TGTGCCAGCAGCTTGAGCGGGGGGTCCGAGCAGTACTTC. It codes for CASSLSGGSEQYF.

This clonotype came up many times. The chain uses TRBV7-2 and TRBJ2-7, with D tentatively TRBD1 (6 bases). The CDR3 length is 16 residues. Germline CDR1 SGHTA, CDR2 FQGNSA. V lost 6 bases and J 5 bases, leaving 23 bases between the germline ends. The CDR3 nucleotides are TGTGCCAGCAGTTCCCTTTACAGGGCTCGGTTGGACGAGCAGTACTTC. Amino acid sequence: CASSSLYRARLDEQYF.

The chain joins TRBV7-2 to TRBJ1-2; 9 bases map to TRBD1. CDR1 SGHTA and CDR2 FQGNSA come from the germline V gene. The CDR3 runs to 14 residues. V was clipped by 4 bases and J by 4 bases; unmatched bases: 4. Here the CDR3 reads CASSSKTGGYGYTF. CDR3 bases: TGTGCCAGCAGCTCTAAGACAGGGGGCTATGGCTACACCTTC.

There are a few counts of this clonotype. The chain joins TRBV12-3 or TRBV12-4 to TRBJ2-7, with TRBD1 matching 8 bases. The CDR3 is 15 amino acids. The V gene end was trimmed by 5 bases and the J gene end by 1 base; junction bases not matched to a gene: 7. The CDR3 reads CASSPNTGGSYEQYF. The CDR3 DNA reads TGTGCCAGCAGTCCCAATACAGGGGGGTCCTACGAGCAGTACTTC.

The genes are TRBV2 and TRBJ1-1; D is unresolved. CDR3 size: 15 residues. Germline V gives CDR1 SNHLY, CDR2 FYNNEI. V lost 1 base and J lost 0, with 9 bases in between. CDR3 DNA sequence: TGTGCCAGCAGTGAAGATGTGGGCATGAACACTGAAGCTTTCTTT. Translating gives CASSEDVGMNTEAFF.

CDR3 in DNA: TGTGCCAGCAGGAACCGGACTAGCCCGAGATTCACAGATACGCAGTATTTT. This translates into CASRNRTSPRFTDTQYF. The rearrangement links TRBV6-2 or TRBV6-3 to TRBJ2-3, with TRBD2 identical over 8 bases. The J segment lost 2 bases and the V segment lost 6 bases, leaving 13 bases of the junction unmatched. The CDR3 length is 17 residues. Germline V gene sequence: CDR1 MNHEY, CDR2 SVGEGT.

This chain uses TRBV6-2 or TRBV6-3 with TRBJ2-7, with 8 bases aligning to TRBD1. The CDR3 is made up of 13 amino acids. The junction had 7 bases not matched to a gene; V was cut back by 6 bases and J by 6 bases. CDR1 MNHEY and CDR2 SVGEGT come from the germline V gene. The CDR3 sequence: CASSSDRGGEQYV. DNA for the CDR3: TGTGCCAGCAGCTCAGACAGGGGAGGCGAGCAGTACGTC.

The J gene is TRBJ2-1, the V gene TRBV27, with D possibly being TRBD2 (6 bases). CDR1 MNHEY and CDR2 SMNVEV come from the germline V gene (reference sequence). The CDR3 has 15 amino acids. V lost 2 bases to trimming and J lost 1 base, with 9 bases between them. In DNA, the CDR3 is TGTGCCAGCAGTTTAGGGGGGATTTCCTACAATGAGCAGTTCTTC. Translation: CASSLGGISYNEQFF.

This clonotype was seen only a few times. The chain employs TRBV20-1 and TRBJ1-1; D remains unclear. There are 10 residues in the CDR3. Germline values: CDR1 DFQATT, CDR2 SNEGSKA (reference sequence). V gave up 3 bases and J gave up 10 bases, with 9 bases separating them. CDR3 amino acids: CSASAARAFF. The CDR3, as DNA: TGCAGTGCTAGTGCTGCGCGAGCTTTCTTT.

The J gene is TRBJ2-5, the V gene TRBV6-5, with D tentatively TRBD2 (7 bases). V shed 8 bases and J shed 2 bases, with 15 bases lying between them. CDR1 and CDR2 from the germline V gene are MNHEY and SVGAGI. This CDR3 contains 14 residues. CDR3 DNA: TGTGCCAGCCGGGGCGGGGGCTTACAAGAGACCCAGTACTTC. Translated, it gives CASRGGGLQETQYF.

This clonotype was seen only a few times. The chain uses TRBV7-9 and TRBJ2-6; D is possibly TRBD2 (6 bases). The CDR3 totals 20 residues. The ends were cut back, 7 bases at V and 0 bases at J, with 25 bases in the middle. Germline loops: CDR1 SEHNR, CDR2 FQNEAQ (reference sequence). CDR3: CASTKGLTPGLFSGANVLTF. The CDR3 coding sequence is TGTGCCAGCACCAAAGGGTTGACCCCGGGACTTTTCTCTGGGGCCAACGTCCTGACTTTC.

This clonotype was counted a few times. The chain combines TRBV6-2 or TRBV6-3 with TRBJ2-7; D is uncertain. The CDR3 is made up of 14 amino acids. V was trimmed by 4 bases and J by 1 base, leaving 11 bases between them. Germline V gene sequence: CDR1 MNHEY, CDR2 SVGEGT. CDR3 amino acids: CASSLPGPSYEQYF. The CDR3, as DNA: TGTGCCAGCAGTTTACCGGGTCCGTCCTACGAGCAGTACTTC.

The V call is TRBV11-2, the J call TRBJ2-1; D possibly corresponds to TRBD2 (5 bases). Germline loops: CDR1 SGHAT, CDR2 FQNNGV. This CDR3 is 15 amino acids long. V was cut by 3 bases and J by 6 bases, with 15 bases left in between. The CDR3 DNA sequence: TGTGCCAGCAGCTTGGCGGGCTCCGGGCGCAATGAGCAGTTCTTC. This encodes CASSLAGSGRNEQFF.

In its sample, this clonotype was seen a few times. This chain links TRBV27 with TRBJ2-4, with D possibly called TRBD1 or TRBD2 (6 bases each). Germline CDR1 is MNHEY and CDR2 is SMNVEV (reference sequence). V gave up 5 bases and J gave up 9 bases, with 17 bases separating them. CDR3 length equals 14 residues. In DNA form, the CDR3 reads TGTGCCAGCAGTGGGAATTCGGGGGCGAGCATTCAGTACTTC. It is translated as CASSGNSGASIQYF.

The chain carries TRBV5-1 and TRBJ2-3, with 7 nucleotides matching TRBD2. V was clipped by 4 bases and J by 3 bases; unmatched bases: 8. The CDR3 contains 15 residues. CDR1 and CDR2 (germline): SGHRS, YFSETQ. The CDR3 bases are TGCGCCAGCAGCGTCGGACTAGGCCTTACAGATACGCAGTATTTT. Protein: CASSVGLGLTDTQYF. Using reference TRBV5-1 and TRBJ2-3 for the parts outside the CDR3, the full variable domain is KAGVTQTPRYLIKTRGQQVTLSCSPISGHRSVSWYQQTPGQGLQFLFEYFSETQRNKGNFPGRFSGRQFSNSRSEMNVSTLELGDSALYLCASSVGLGLTDTQYFGPGTRLTVL.

This clonotype was recorded a few times. The chain uses TRBV28 and TRBJ2-7; 12 nucleotides match TRBD1. CDR3 length equals 14 residues. J gave up 5 bases and V 5 bases, and 4 bases lay outside the gene matches. CDR1 MDHEN and CDR2 SYDVKM come from the germline V gene. CDR3 DNA: TGTGCCAGCAGTCCCGGGACAGGGGGCGACGAGCAGTACGTC. It translates to CASSPGTGGDEQYV.

This clonotype was seen more than once but under ten times. This chain links TRBV18 with TRBJ2-7; D may be TRBD1 (5 bases). This CDR3 has 13 amino acids. Trimming removed 2 bases at V and 4 bases at J, with 9 bases between. From germline, CDR1 is KGHSH and CDR2 LQKENI. The CDR3 reads CASSPTGQYEQYV. The CDR3, as DNA: TGTGCCAGCTCACCAACAGGCCAATACGAGCAGTACGTC.

The rearrangement joins TRBV3-1 to TRBJ2-5; a possible D gene is TRBD2 (6 bases). This CDR3 has 14 residues. V dropped 0 bases and J dropped 3 bases, with 8 bases sitting between them. Germline values: CDR1 LGHDT, CDR2 YNNKEL (reference sequence). The CDR3 nucleotides read TGTGCCAGCAGCCAAGAGCCGGGGGAAGAGACCCAGTACTTC. It is translated as CASSQEPGEETQYF.

This clonotype was recorded a few times. This rearrangement joins TRBV20-1 to TRBJ2-3; the match to TRBD2 covers 9 bases. Germline lookup yields CDR1 DFQATT and CDR2 SNEGSKA (reference sequence). With 4 bases clipped from V and 1 base from J, the junction kept 6 bases outside the gene matches. The CDR3 is made up of 15 amino acids. CDR3 DNA sequence: TGCAGTGCTACCCCGACTAGCGGACGCACAGATACGCAGTATTTT. Translation: CSATPTSGRTDTQYF.

The chain recombines TRBV6-1 with TRBJ2-7, with 13 bases fitting TRBD2. CDR1 and CDR2 from the germline V gene are MNHNS and SASEGT. The V and J ends lost 6 bases and 5 bases, in that order; junction bases with no gene match: 13. The CDR3 length is 17 residues. CDR3 nucleotides: TGTGCCAGCAGACCAGGACTAGCGGGGGCTCTTCCTAACGAGCAGTACTTC. It codes for CASRPGLAGALPNEQYF.